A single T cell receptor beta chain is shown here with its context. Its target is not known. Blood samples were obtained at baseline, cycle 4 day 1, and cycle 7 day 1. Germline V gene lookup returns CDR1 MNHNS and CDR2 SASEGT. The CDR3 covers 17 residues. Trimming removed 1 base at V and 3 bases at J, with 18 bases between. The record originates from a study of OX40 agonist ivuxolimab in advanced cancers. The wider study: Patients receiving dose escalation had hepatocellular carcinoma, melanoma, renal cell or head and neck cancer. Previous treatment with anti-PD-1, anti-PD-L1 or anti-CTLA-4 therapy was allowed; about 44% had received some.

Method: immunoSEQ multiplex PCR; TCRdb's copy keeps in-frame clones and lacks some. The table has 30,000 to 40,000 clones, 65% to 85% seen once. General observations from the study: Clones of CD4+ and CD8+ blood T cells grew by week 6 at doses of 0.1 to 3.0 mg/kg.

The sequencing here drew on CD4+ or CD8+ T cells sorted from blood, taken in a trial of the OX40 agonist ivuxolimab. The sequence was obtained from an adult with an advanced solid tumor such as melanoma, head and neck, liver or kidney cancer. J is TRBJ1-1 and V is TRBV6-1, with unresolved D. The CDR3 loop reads CASSEEVFFRWDTEAFF. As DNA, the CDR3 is TGTGCCAGCAGTGAAGAGGTTTTTTTCCGATGGGACACTGAAGCTTTCTTT.